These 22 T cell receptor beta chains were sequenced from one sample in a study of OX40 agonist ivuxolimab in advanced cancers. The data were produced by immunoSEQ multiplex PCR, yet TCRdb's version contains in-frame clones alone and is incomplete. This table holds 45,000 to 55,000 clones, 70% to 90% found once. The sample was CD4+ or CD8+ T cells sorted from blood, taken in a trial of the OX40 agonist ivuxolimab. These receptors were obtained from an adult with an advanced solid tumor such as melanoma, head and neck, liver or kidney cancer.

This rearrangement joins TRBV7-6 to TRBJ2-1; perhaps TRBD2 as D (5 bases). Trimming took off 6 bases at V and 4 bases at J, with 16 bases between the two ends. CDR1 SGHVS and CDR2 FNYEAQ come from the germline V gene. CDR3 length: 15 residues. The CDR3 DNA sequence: TGTGCCAGCAGTCCGGCGGGCCAGAGATACAATGAGCAGTTCTTC. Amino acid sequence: CASSPAGQRYNEQFF.

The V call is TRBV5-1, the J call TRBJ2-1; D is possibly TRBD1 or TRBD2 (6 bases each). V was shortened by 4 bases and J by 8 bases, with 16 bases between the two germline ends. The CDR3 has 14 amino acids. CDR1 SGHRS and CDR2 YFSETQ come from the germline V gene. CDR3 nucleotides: TGCGCCAGCAGCGTGGGGGGCCTCGACGATGAGCAGTTCTTC. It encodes CASSVGGLDDEQFF.

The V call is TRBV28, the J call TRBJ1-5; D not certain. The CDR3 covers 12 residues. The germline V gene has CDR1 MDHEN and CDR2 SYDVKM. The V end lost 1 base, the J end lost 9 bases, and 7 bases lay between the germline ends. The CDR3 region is CASSLYTGPQHF. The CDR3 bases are TGTGCCAGCAGTTTATATACGGGGCCCCAGCATTTT.

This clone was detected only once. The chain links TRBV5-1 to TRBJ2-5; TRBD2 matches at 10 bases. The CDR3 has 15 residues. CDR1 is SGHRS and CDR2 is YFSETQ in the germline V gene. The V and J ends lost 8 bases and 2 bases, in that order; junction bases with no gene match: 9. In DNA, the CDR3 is TGCGCCAGTGAAATTAGCGGGAGGTCACAAGAGACCCAGTACTTC. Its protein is CASEISGRSQETQYF. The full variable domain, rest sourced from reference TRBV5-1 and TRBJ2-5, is KAGVTQTPRYLIKTRGQQVTLSCSPISGHRSVSWYQQTPGQGLQFLFEYFSETQRNKGNFPGRFSGRQFSNSRSEMNVSTLELGDSALYLCASEISGRSQETQYFGPGTRLLVL.

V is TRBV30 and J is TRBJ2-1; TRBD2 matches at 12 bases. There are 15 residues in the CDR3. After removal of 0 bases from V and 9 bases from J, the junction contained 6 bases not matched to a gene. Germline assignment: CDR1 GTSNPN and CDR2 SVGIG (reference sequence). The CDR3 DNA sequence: TGTGCCTGGAGTGTAACCGGACTAGCGGGGCGTGAGCAGTTCTTC. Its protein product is CAWSVTGLAGREQFF.

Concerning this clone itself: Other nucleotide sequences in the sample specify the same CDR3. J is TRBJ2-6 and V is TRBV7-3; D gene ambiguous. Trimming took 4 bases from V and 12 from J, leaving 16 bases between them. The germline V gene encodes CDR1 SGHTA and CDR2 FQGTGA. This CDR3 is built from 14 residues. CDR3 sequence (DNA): TGTGCCAGCAGCTCTGCCGGATCGGTGGCCGTCCTGACTTTC. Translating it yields CASSSAGSVAVLTF.

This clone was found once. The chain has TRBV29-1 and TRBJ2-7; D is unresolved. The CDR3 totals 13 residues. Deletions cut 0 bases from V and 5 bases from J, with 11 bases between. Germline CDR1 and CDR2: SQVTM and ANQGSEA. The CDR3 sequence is CSVEEGMVDEQYF. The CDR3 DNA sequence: TGCAGCGTTGAAGAGGGTATGGTTGACGAGCAGTACTTC.

The CDR3 protein is CASSFTSGSPAGELFF. CDR3 nucleotides: TGTGCCAGCAGTTTCACTAGCGGGAGTCCCGCCGGGGAGCTGTTTTTT. V is TRBV28 and J is TRBJ2-2; 11 bases line up with TRBD2. This CDR3 region has 16 residues. V shed 3 bases and J 6 bases; nucleotides not matched to a gene: 6. Germline assignment: CDR1 MDHEN and CDR2 SYDVKM.

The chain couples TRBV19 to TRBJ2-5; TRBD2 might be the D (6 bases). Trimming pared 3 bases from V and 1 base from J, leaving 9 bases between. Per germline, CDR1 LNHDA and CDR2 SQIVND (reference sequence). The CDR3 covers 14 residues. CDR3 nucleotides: TGTGCCAGTAGTATTGGAGGGTCCCAAGAGACCCAGTACTTC. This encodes CASSIGGSQETQYF.

The CDR3 coding sequence is TGTGCCAGCTCACTAACCGGGACAGAAGAGACCCAGTACTTC. Its translation is CASSLTGTEETQYF. The chain links TRBV18 to TRBJ2-5, with TRBD1 identical over 7 bases. The germline CDR1 and CDR2 sequences are KGHSH and LQKENI. V lost 4 bases, J lost 3 bases, and 5 bases stayed unmatched. This CDR3 has 14 amino acids.

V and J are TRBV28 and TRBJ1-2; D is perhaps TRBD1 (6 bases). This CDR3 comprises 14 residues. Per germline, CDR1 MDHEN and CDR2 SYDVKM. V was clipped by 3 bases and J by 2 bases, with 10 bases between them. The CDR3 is CASSFGQNNYGYTF. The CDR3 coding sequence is TGTGCCAGCAGTTTCGGACAGAACAACTATGGCTACACCTTC.

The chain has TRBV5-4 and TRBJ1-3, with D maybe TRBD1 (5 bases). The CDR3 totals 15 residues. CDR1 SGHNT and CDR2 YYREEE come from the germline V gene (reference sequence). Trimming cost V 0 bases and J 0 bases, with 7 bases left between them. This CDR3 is CASSLDQGSGNTIYF. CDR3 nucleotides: TGTGCCAGCAGCTTGGATCAGGGCTCTGGAAACACCATATATTTT.

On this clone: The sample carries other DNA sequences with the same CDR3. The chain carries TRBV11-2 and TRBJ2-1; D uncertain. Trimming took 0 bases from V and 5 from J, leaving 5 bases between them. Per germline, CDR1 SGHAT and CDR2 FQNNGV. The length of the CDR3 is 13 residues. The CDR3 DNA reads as TGTGCCAGCAGCTTAGATTTGGACAATGAGCAGTTCTTC. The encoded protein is CASSLDLDNEQFF.

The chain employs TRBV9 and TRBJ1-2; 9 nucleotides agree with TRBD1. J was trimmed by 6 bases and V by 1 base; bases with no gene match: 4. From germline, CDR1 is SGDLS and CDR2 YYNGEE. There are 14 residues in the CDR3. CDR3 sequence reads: CASSVRTGDHGYTF. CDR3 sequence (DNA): TGTGCCAGCAGCGTAAGGACAGGGGACCATGGCTACACCTTC.

The CDR3 DNA sequence: TGTGCCAGCAGTTTTGGGACAGCTCTAGATGGCTACACCTTC. It is translated as CASSFGTALDGYTF. V gene TRBV7-8 combines with J gene TRBJ1-2; 7 bases align to TRBD1. J was trimmed by 6 bases and V by 6 bases; bases with no gene match: 10. The length of the CDR3 is 14 residues. Looked up from germline, CDR1 is SGHVS and CDR2 is FQNEAQ.

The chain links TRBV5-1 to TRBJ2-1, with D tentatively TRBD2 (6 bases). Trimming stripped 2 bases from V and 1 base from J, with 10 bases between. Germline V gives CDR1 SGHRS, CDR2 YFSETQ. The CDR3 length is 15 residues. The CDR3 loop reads CASSLDGGSYNEQFF. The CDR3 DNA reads TGCGCCAGCAGCTTAGATGGGGGGTCCTACAATGAGCAGTTCTTC.

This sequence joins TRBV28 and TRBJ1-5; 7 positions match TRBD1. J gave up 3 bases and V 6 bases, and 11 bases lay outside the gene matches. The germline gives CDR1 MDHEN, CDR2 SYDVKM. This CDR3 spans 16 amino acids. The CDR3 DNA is TGTGCCAGCAGCCCCCTCAAGACAGGGTCCAATCAGCCCCAGCATTTT. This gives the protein CASSPLKTGSNQPQHF.

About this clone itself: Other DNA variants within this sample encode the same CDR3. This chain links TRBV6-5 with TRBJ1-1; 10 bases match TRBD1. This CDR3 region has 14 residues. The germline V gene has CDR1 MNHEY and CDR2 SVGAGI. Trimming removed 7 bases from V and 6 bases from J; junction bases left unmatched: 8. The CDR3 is CASKRDRGVAEAFF. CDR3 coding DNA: TGTGCCAGCAAAAGGGACAGGGGCGTAGCTGAAGCTTTCTTT.

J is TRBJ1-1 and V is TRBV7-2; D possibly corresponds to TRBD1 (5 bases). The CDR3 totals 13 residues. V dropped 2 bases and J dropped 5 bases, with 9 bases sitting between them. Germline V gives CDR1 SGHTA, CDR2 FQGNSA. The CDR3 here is CASSLQGGTEAFF. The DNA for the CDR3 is TGTGCCAGCAGCTTACAGGGCGGTACTGAAGCTTTCTTT.

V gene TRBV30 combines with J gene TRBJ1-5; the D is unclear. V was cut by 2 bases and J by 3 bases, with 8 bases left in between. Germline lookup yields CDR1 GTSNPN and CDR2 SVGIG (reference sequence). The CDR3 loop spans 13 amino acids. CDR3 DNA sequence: TGTGCCTGGAGTCCCCAGGACAATCAGCCCCAGCATTTT. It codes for CAWSPQDNQPQHF.

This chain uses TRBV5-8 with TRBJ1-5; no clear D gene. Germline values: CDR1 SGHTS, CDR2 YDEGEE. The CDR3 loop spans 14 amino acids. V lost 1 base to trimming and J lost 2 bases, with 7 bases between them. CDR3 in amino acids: CASSLPGGNQPQHF. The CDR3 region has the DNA TGTGCCAGCAGCTTGCCAGGAGGCAATCAGCCCCAGCATTTT.

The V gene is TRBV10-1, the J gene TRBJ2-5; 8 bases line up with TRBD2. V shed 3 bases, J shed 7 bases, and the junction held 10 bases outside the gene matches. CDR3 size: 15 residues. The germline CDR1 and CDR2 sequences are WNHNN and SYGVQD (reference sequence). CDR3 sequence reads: CASSEESGGPGTQYF. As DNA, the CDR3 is TGCGCCAGCAGTGAAGAAAGCGGGGGCCCGGGGACCCAGTACTTC.